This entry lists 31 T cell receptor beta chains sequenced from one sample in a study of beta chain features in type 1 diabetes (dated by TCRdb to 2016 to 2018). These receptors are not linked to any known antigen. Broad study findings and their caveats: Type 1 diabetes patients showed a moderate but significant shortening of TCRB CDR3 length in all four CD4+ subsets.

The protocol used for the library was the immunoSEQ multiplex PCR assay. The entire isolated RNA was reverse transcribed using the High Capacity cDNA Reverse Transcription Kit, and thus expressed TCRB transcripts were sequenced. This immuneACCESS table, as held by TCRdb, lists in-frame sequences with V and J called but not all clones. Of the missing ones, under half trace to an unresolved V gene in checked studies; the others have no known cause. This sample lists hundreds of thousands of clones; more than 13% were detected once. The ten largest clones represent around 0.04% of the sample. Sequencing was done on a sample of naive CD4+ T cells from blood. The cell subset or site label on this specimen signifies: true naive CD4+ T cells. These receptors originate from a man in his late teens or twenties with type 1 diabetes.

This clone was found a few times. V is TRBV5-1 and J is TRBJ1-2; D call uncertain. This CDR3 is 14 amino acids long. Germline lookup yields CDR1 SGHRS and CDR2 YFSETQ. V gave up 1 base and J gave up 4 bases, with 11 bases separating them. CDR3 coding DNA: TGCGCCAGCAGCTTGTCTGACAACCGCTATGGCTACACCTTC. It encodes CASSLSDNRYGYTF.

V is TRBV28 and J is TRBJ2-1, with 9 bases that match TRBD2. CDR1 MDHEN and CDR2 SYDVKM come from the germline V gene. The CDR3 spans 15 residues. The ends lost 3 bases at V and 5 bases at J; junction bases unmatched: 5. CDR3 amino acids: CASSLRLAVDNEQFF. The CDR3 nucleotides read TGTGCCAGCAGTTTGAGACTAGCGGTTGACAATGAGCAGTTCTTC.

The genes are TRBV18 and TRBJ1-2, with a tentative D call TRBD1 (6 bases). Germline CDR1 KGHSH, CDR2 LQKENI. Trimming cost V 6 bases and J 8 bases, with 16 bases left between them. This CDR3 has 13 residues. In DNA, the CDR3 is TGTGCCAGCTCTCTAAAACAGGGAGGCGGCTACACCTTC. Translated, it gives CASSLKQGGGYTF.

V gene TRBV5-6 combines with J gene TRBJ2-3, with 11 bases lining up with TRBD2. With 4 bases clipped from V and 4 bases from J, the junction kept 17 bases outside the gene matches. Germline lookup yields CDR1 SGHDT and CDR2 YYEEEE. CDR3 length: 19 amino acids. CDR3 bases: TGTGCCAGCAGCGCCCCCGGATGGTTTTTAGCGGGGGGGCCAGATACGCAGTATTTT. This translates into CASSAPGWFLAGGPDTQYF. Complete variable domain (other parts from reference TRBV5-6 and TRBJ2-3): DAGVTQSPTHLIKTRGQQVTLRCSPKSGHDTVSWYQQALGQGPQFIFQYYEEEERQRGNFPDRFSGHQFPNYSSELNVNALLLGDSALYLCASSAPGWFLAGGPDTQYFGPGTRLTVL.

CDR3 DNA: TGTGCCACCAGCAGAGATCCCGGACACGATGCGTCAACCTATAATTCACCCCTCCACTTT. Protein product: CATSRDPGHDASTYNSPLHF. The rearrangement uses TRBV15 and TRBJ1-6; possibly TRBD1 for D (5 bases). V was clipped by 0 bases and J by 2 bases, with 20 bases between them. CDR1 and CDR2 (germline): LNHNV, YYDKDF (reference sequence). This CDR3 contains 20 residues.

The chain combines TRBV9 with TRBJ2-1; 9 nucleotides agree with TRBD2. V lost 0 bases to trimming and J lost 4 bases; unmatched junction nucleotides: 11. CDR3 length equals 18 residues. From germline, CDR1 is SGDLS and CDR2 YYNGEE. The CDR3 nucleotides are TGTGCCAGCAGCGTAGCGGCGGGGGGGCCTGCGTATTACAATGAGCAGTTCTTC. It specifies CASSVAAGGPAYYNEQFF.

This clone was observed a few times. DNA for the CDR3: TGTGCCAGCAGTGCCGGGACAGAAGAGACCCAGTACTTC. This sequence encodes CASSAGTEETQYF. This sequence joins TRBV27 and TRBJ2-5; TRBD1 aligns across 7 bases. V lost 5 bases, J lost 3 bases, and 3 bases stayed unmatched. The CDR3 is made up of 13 amino acids. Germline CDR1 reads MNHEY; CDR2 reads SMNVEV (reference sequence).

CDR3: CASSVAGSGYTGELFF. CDR3 coding DNA: TGTGCCAGCAGCGTAGCGGGTTCAGGTTATACCGGGGAGCTGTTTTTT. The chain links TRBV13 to TRBJ2-2; 7 bases map to TRBD2. CDR3 size: 16 residues. With 5 bases clipped from V and 5 bases from J, the junction kept 11 bases outside the gene matches. CDR1 and CDR2 from the germline V gene are PRHDT and FYEKMQ (reference sequence). The whole variable domain, filled in from reference TRBV13 and TRBJ2-2, reads AAGVIQSPRHLIKEKRETATLKCYPIPRHDTVYWYQQGPGQDPQFLISFYEKMQSDKGSIPDRFSAQQFSDYHSELNMSSLELGDSALYFCASSVAGSGYTGELFFGEGSRLTVL.

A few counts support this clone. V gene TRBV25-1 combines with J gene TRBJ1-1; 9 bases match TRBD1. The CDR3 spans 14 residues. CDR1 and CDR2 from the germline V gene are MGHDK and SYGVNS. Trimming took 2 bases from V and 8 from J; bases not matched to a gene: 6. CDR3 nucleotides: TGTGCCAGCAGTGAAAACAGGGGGCCCCCCGAAGCTTTCTTT. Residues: CASSENRGPPEAFF.

The CDR3 protein is CASSPQRGLEEQYF. The CDR3 coding sequence is TGTGCCAGCTCACCTCAGCGGGGCCTTGAGGAGCAGTACTTC. The genes are TRBV18 and TRBJ2-7; TRBD2 matches 7 bases. Germline assignment: CDR1 KGHSH and CDR2 LQKENI. The CDR3 extends over 14 amino acids. Losses at the gene ends were 3 bases for V and 7 bases for J; bases not matched to a gene: 9.

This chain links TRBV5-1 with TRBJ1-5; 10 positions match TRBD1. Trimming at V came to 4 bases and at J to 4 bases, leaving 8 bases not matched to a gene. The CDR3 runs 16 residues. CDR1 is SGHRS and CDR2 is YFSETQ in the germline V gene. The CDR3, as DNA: TGCGCCAGCAGCCCGGGGACAGGGGCGGGGAATCAGCCCCAGCATTTT. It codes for CASSPGTGAGNQPQHF.

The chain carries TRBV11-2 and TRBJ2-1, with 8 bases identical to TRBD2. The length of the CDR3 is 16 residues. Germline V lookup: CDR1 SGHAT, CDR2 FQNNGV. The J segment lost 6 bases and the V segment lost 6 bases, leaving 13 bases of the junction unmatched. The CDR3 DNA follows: TGTGCCAGCAGTGTGGAGGCTACGGCGGGAGGCAATGAGCAGTTCTTC. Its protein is CASSVEATAGGNEQFF.

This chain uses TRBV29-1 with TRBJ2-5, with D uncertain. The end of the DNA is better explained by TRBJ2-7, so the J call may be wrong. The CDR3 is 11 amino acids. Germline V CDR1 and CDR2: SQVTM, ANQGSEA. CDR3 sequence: CSVDKGYEQYF. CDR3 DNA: TGCAGCGTTGATAAGGGTTACGAGCAGTACTTC.

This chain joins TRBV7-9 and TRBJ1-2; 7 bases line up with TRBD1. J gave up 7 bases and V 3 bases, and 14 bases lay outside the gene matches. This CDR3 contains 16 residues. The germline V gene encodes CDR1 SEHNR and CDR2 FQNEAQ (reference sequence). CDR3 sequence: CASSFSTGSLGSGYTF. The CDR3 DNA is TGTGCCAGCAGCTTTTCGACAGGGAGCTTAGGAAGTGGCTACACCTTC. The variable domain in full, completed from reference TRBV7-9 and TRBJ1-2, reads DTGVSQNPRHKITKRGQNVTFRCDPISEHNRLYWYRQTLGQGPEFLTYFQNEAQLEKSRLLSDRFSAERPKGSFSTLEIQRTEQGDSAMYLCASSFSTGSLGSGYTFGSGTRLTVV.

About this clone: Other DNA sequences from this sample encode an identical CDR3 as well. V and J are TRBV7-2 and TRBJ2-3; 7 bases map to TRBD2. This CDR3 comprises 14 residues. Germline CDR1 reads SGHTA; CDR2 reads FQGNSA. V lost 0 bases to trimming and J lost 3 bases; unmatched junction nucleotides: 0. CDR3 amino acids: CASSLAGGTDTQYF. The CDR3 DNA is TGTGCCAGCAGCTTAGCGGGAGGGACAGATACGCAGTATTTT.

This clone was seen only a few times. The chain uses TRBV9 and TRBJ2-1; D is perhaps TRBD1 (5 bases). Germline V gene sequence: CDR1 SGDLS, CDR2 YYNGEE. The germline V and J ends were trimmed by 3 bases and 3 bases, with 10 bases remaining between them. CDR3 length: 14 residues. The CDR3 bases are TGTGCCAGCAGCGGCCCCACAGGCTACAATGAGCAGTTCTTC. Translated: CASSGPTGYNEQFF.

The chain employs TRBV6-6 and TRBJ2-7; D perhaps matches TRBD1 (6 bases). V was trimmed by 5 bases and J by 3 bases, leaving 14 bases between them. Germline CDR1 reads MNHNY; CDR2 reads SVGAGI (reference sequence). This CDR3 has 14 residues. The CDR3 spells CASSPPRDNYEQYF. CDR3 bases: TGTGCCAGCAGTCCACCCCGGGACAACTACGAGCAGTACTTC.

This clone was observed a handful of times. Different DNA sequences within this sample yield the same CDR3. CDR3 DNA: TGTGCCAGCTCACCCTCGAGTACAGATACGCAGTATTTT. Its translation: CASSPSSTDTQYF. The chain employs TRBV18 and TRBJ2-3; no reliable D call. Per the germline V gene, CDR1 is KGHSH and CDR2 is LQKENI. CDR3 length equals 13 residues. V was trimmed by 3 bases and J by 3 bases, leaving 7 bases between them.

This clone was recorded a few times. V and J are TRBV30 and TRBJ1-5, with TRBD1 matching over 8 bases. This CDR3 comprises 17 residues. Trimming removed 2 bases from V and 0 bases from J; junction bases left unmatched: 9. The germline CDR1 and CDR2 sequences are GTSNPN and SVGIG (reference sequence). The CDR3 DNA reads TGTGCCTGGAGTCCCGCTAGACAGGGGTTTAGCAATCAGCCCCAGCATTTT. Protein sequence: CAWSPARQGFSNQPQHF.

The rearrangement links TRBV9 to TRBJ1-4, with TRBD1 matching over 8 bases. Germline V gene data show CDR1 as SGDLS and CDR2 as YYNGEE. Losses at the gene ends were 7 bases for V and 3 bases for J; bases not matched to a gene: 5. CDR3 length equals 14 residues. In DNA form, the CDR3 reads TGTGCCAGCGCTGTGACAGGGGCTAATGAAAAACTGTTTTTT. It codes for CASAVTGANEKLFF.

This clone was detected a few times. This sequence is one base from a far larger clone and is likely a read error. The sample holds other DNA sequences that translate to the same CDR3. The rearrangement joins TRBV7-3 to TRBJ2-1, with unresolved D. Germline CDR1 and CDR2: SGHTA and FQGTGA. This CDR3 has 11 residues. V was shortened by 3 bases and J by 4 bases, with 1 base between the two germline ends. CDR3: CASSFYNEQFF. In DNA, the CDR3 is TGTGCCAGCAGCTTTTACAATGAGCAGTTCTTC.

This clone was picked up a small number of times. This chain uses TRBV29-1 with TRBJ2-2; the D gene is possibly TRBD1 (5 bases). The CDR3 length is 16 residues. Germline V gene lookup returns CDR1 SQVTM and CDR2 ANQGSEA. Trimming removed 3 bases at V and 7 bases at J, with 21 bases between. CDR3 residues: CSVDEGAPGISGELFF. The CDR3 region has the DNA TGCAGCGTTGATGAAGGGGCCCCCGGTATCAGCGGGGAGCTGTTTTTT.

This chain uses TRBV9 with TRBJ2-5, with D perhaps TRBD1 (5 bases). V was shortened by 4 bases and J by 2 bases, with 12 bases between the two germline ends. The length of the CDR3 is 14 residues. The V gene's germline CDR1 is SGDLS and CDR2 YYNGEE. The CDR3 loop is CASSSMQGQETQYF. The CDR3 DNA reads TGTGCCAGCAGCTCTATGCAGGGACAAGAGACCCAGTACTTC.

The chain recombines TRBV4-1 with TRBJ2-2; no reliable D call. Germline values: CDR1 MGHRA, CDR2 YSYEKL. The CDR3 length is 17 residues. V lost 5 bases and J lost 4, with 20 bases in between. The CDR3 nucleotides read TGCGCCAGCAGCTCCGGTTTGGGCAGGTTCTCCACCGGGGAGCTGTTTTTT. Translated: CASSSGLGRFSTGELFF.

In DNA, the CDR3 is TGTGCCAGCAGTCCTAACAGGGCCGGGGCCAACGTCCTGACTTTC. It codes for CASSPNRAGANVLTF. This chain links TRBV6-5 with TRBJ2-6, with TRBD1 as a possible D gene (6 bases). V lost 5 bases, J lost 4 bases, and 12 bases lay in between. The CDR3 length is 15 residues. CDR1 is MNHEY and CDR2 is SVGAGI in the germline V gene.

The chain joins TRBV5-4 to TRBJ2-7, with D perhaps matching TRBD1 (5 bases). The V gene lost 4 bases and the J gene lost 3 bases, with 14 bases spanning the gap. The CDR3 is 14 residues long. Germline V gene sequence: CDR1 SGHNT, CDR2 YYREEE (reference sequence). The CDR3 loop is CASSGGPQGYEQYF. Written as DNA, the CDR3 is TGTGCCAGCAGCGGTGGTCCCCAGGGCTACGAGCAGTACTTC.

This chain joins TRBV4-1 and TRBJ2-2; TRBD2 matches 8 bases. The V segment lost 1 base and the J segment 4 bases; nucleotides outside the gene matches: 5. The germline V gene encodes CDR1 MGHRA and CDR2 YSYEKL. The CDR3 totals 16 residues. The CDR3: CASSQAERESTGELFF. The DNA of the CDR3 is TGCGCCAGCAGCCAAGCCGAGCGGGAGAGCACCGGGGAGCTGTTTTTT.

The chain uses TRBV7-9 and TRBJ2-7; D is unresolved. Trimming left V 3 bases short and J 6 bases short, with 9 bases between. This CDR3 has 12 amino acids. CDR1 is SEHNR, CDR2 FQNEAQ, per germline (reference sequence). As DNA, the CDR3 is TGTGCCAGCAGCTTCACTTCGGGCGAGCAGTACTTC. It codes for CASSFTSGEQYF.

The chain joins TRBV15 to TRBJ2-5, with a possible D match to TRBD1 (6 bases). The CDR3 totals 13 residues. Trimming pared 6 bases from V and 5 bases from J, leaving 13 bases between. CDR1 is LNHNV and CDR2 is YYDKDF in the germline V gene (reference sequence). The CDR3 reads CATRQGMSETQYF. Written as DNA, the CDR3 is TGTGCCACCAGGCAGGGGATGTCGGAGACCCAGTACTTC.

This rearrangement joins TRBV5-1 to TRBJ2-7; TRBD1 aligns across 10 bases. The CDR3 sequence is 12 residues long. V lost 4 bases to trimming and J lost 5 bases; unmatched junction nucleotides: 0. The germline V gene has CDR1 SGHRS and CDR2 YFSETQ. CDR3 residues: CASSGTGDEQYF. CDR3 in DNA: TGCGCCAGCAGCGGGACAGGGGACGAGCAGTACTTC.

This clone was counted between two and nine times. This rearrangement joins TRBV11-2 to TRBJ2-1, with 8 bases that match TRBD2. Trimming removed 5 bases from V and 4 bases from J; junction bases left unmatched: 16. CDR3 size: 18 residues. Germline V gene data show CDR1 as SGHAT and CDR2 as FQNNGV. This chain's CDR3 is CASSTQLAGGQGYNEQFF. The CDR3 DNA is TGTGCCAGCAGCACACAACTCGCGGGAGGCCAAGGATACAATGAGCAGTTCTTC.